Listed below are T cell receptor beta chains from one sample, sequenced in a study of cytomegalovirus exposure and HLA in healthy donors. Here immunoSEQ multiplex PCR was the method, and the copy in TCRdb shows in-frame clones only, minus some. Here the sample spans 95,000 to 100,000 clones, 76% being singletons. Input material: PBMCs. These receptors were taken from a woman in her sixties in good health and CMV-seropositive. Both conserved end residues are part of each CDR3. The D gene is left open where the match is weak. Expanded clones are given a class, and other clones once, few, many or no size at all.

clone size	J gene	D gene	V gene	CDR3 DNA	CDR3 protein
.	TRBJ1-1	TRBD1	TRBV5-4	TGTGCCAGCAGCCGGGACAGGATGAACACTGAAGCTTTCTTT	CASSRDRMNTEAFF
once	TRBJ2-7	.	TRBV9	TGTGCCAGCAGCGGGGGTGGGGGACTGGGACTCTACGAGCAGTACTTC	CASSGGGGLGLYEQYF
.	TRBJ2-4	.	TRBV28	TGTGCCAGCAGTTCCCTTGGGGGAGGTCTGAACATTCAGTACTTC	CASSSLGGGLNIQYF
.	TRBJ1-1	.	TRBV2	TGTGCCACCCAGTACACTGAAGCTTTCTTT	CATQYTEAFF
.	TRBJ1-6	TRBD1	TRBV7-3	TGTGCCAGCAGCGTAGGACAGGGGGCGCATTCACCCCTCCACTTT	CASSVGQGAHSPLHF
.	TRBJ2-7	TRBD2	TRBV5-4	TGTGCCAGCAGCTATGCGGGACTAGCGGACTACGAGCAGTACTTC	CASSYAGLADYEQYF
.	TRBJ2-5	TRBD2	TRBV5-1	TGCGCCAGCAGCTTGGGGCTAGCGGGAGTTCAGACCCAGTACTTC	CASSLGLAGVQTQYF
.	TRBJ2-1	TRBD2	TRBV7-6	TGTGCCAGCAGCCGACTAGCGGGAGGGCCTAGTAATGAGCAGTTCTTC	CASSRLAGGPSNEQFF
.	TRBJ2-7	.	TRBV30	TGTGCCTGGAGTCCTCCCACAGGGACCGTCTCCTACGAGCAGTACTTC	CAWSPPTGTVSYEQYF
once	TRBJ2-5	TRBD2	TRBV7-7	TGTGCTAGCAGCTTCGGGACTAGCGGGCCGAAAGAGACCCAGTACTTC	CASSFGTSGPKETQYF
.	TRBJ2-3	.	TRBV28	TGTGCCAGCAGTTTACCCGGGCAGGGGGGAGATACGCAGTATTTT	CASSLPGQGGDTQYF
once	TRBJ1-6	TRBD1	TRBV30	TGTGCCTGGGGCTCGGACAGGGCAAATTCACCCCTCCACTTT	CAWGSDRANSPLHF
.	TRBJ1-1	.	TRBV6-6	TGTGCCAGCAGCCCGCCGGGACAACCGAACACTGAAGCTTTCTTT	CASSPPGQPNTEAFF
.	TRBJ2-7	TRBD2	TRBV10-2	TGCGCCAGCAGTGAGTCTGGGGGGACTAGCGGGGACGAGCAGTACTTC	CASSESGGTSGDEQYF
.	TRBJ1-1	.	TRBV5-1	TGCGCCAGCAGGAAAGACTGGGGCAACACTGAAGCTTTCTTT	CASRKDWGNTEAFF
.	TRBJ2-5	TRBD2	TRBV9	TGTGCCAGCAGTTTAGCGGGAGGAAACCAAGAGACCCAGTACTTC	CASSLAGGNQETQYF
.	TRBJ1-2	.	TRBV4-1	TGCGCCAGCAGCCCGACAAAATTTCAGGTAATTCCACGGATTTATGGCTACACCTTC	CASSPTKFQVIPRIYGYTF
few	TRBJ2-7	TRBD1	TRBV9	TGTGCCAGCAGCATCGGACAGGGGGTCACCTACGAGCAGTACTTC	CASSIGQGVTYEQYF
.	TRBJ2-1	.	TRBV6-4	TGTGCCAGCAGCCCGCTAGCCAACAATGAGCAGTTCTTC	CASSPLANNEQFF
.	TRBJ2-2	.	TRBV18	TGTGCCAGCTCACCTCAATCTCACCAAGCCACCGGGGAGCTGTTTTTT	CASSPQSHQATGELFF
.	TRBJ2-1	.	TRBV6-1	TGTGCCAGCAGTGAAAGCTCCGTAACGCTGGATGAGCAGTTCTTC	CASSESSVTLDEQFF
.	TRBJ2-1	TRBD2	TRBV19	TGTGCCAGTAGTATAGGGGGACTAGCGGCTCTCTACAATGAGCAGTTCTTC	CASSIGGLAALYNEQFF
.	TRBJ2-1	TRBD1	TRBV5-4	TGTGCCAGCAGCCCTGGGACAGGGGGCCCATACAATGAGCAGTTCTTC	CASSPGTGGPYNEQFF
few	TRBJ2-7	TRBD2	TRBV4-1	TGCGCCAGCAGCCAAGATACGAGAACTAGCGGGAGGTACGAGCAGTACTTC	CASSQDTRTSGRYEQYF
.	TRBJ2-3	.	TRBV27	TGTGCCAGCAGGACCGGGGTTGTGGGGGGAGATACGCAGTATTTT	CASRTGVVGGDTQYF
.	TRBJ2-2	TRBD1	TRBV13	TGTGTCAGCAGCTCGTTGACAGGGACCGGGGAGCTGTTTTTT	CVSSSLTGTGELFF
once	TRBJ2-7	.	TRBV11-3	TGTGCCAGCAGCACCGTGGGTCAGGCTACACAGTACTTC	CASSTVGQATQYF
.	TRBJ1-4	TRBD1	TRBV5-1	TGCGCCAGCAGCTTGGGACAGGGGAGTGAAAAACTGTTTTTT	CASSLGQGSEKLFF
once	TRBJ1-5	.	TRBV11-2	TGTGCCAGCAGCTTAGTACCAGGGCCTGATCAGCCCCAGCATTTT	CASSLVPGPDQPQHF
few	TRBJ2-1	TRBD1	TRBV7-7	TGTGCTAGCAGCTTAGGACAGGGAATCAATGAGCAGTTCTTC	CASSLGQGINEQFF
.	TRBJ2-1	.	TRBV6-5	TGTGCCAGCAGTTCGAATCCAGCAGGGTACAATGAGCAGTTCTTC	CASSSNPAGYNEQFF
.	TRBJ1-2	TRBD1	TRBV7-3	TGTGCCAGCAGCTTCCCGACAGGGGGCGAAAATGGCTACACCTTC	CASSFPTGGENGYTF
.	TRBJ2-2	.	TRBV28	TGTGCCAGCAGTTTACTTAGCGGTACGAACACCGGGGAGCTGTTTTTT	CASSLLSGTNTGELFF
.	TRBJ2-7	TRBD2	TRBV2	TGTGCCAGCAGTGACGGGACTACCCCCTACGAGCAGTACTTC	CASSDGTTPYEQYF
.	TRBJ2-7	.	TRBV29-1	TGCAGCGGCCGGGACAACTACTACGAGCAGTACTTC	CSGRDNYYEQYF
.	TRBJ1-1	.	TRBV6-6	TGTGCCAGCAGTCCCGGGATGAATAGGGTGAACACTGAAGCTTTCTTT	CASSPGMNRVNTEAFF
.	TRBJ2-1	TRBD1	TRBV19	TGTGCCACCACTATAACAGGGGGTTCGAATGAGCAGTTCTTC	CATTITGGSNEQFF
.	TRBJ1-3	.	TRBV28	TGTGCCAGCAGTTTACAAAACTCTGGAAACACCATATATTTT	CASSLQNSGNTIYF
.	TRBJ2-1	.	TRBV28	TGTGCCAGCAGTTTAAATTCGAGACAGACCTACAATGAGCAGTTCTTC	CASSLNSRQTYNEQFF
.	TRBJ2-3	TRBD1	TRBV2	TGTGCCAGCAGTCGAGACAGGGCCCCAGATACGCAGTATTTT	CASSRDRAPDTQYF
.	TRBJ2-2	TRBD1	TRBV2	TGTGCCAGCAGTGAATTTCAGGGGGTGTCCGGGGAGCTGTTTTTT	CASSEFQGVSGELFF
.	TRBJ1-2	.	TRBV28	TGTGCCAGCAGTTACAACTACCGACCGGAGACCTCCTTTGGCTACACCTTC	CASSYNYRPETSFGYTF
.	TRBJ2-7	TRBD2	TRBV30	TGTGCCTGGAGTCTTATACCTAGCGGCTTCTACGAGCAGTACTTC	CAWSLIPSGFYEQYF
.	TRBJ2-7	.	TRBV27	TGTGCCAGCAGTTTATCTCTTGCGACAACCTACGAGCAGTACTTC	CASSLSLATTYEQYF
.	TRBJ2-7	.	TRBV11-1	TGTGCCAGCAGCTTAGCGTCTGCCAGCGAGCAGTACTTC	CASSLASASEQYF
.	TRBJ2-5	.	TRBV28	TGTGCCAGCAGTGTTAGGGAGCAGTACTTC	CASSVREQYF
.	TRBJ1-1	.	TRBV29-1	TGCAGCGTAGCCGGACAGCCCGGGGCTGAAGCTTTCTTT	CSVAGQPGAEAFF
.	TRBJ2-5	.	TRBV5-1	TGCGCCAGCAGCTTGGAGGGGGAAGAGACCCAGTACTTC	CASSLEGEETQYF
few	TRBJ2-5	TRBD2	TRBV11-1	TGTGCCAGCAGCTTCGGGAGGCGGGAGACCCAGTACTTC	CASSFGRRETQYF
.	TRBJ1-2	TRBD1	TRBV2	TGTGCCAGCAGGGCACAGGGGAAGGGTTATGGCTACACCTTC	CASRAQGKGYGYTF
few	TRBJ2-2	.	TRBV7-2	TGTGCCAGCAGCTTAGTCGCGGTTTCGACGAACACCGGGGAGCTGTTTTTT	CASSLVAVSTNTGELFF